The 16 T cell receptor beta chains below were found in one sample sequenced in a study of T-cell memory formation after mild COVID-19. TCRdb fed the 5' RACE reads into MiXCR, producing one record per CDR3 protein. The top ten hold less than 45% of the sample, which has roughly 110,000 distinct CDR3 sequences, 13% to 15% seen once. Sequenced sample: PBMCs or a T cell subset sorted from them (not recorded which). The receptor source for this set is a man in his late teens or twenties who had mild COVID-19 (a few samples of this study predate the infection). Cell type and time point are not known.

Only a few counts were recorded for this clonotype. CDR3: CASSQVPLADNEQFF. CDR3 nucleotide sequence: TGCGCCAGCAGCCAAGTTCCCCTAGCGGACAATGAGCAGTTCTTC. The J gene is TRBJ2-1, the V gene TRBV4-1, with 7 bases identical to TRBD2. The ends lost 1 base at V and 5 bases at J; junction bases unmatched: 5. This CDR3 contains 15 residues. Germline loops: CDR1 MGHRA, CDR2 YSYEKL.

This clonotype has ten or more counts. The V call is TRBV10-1, the J call TRBJ2-7; D is perhaps TRBD1 (6 bases). Per the germline V gene, CDR1 is WNHNN and CDR2 is SYGVQD (reference sequence). CDR3 length: 15 residues. The ends were cut back, 3 bases at V and 2 bases at J, with 14 bases in the middle. In DNA form, the CDR3 reads TGCGCCAGCAGTGAAGGACAGAACTTACCCTACGAGCAGTACGTC. As protein: CASSEGQNLPYEQYV.

This clonotype was counted many times. The J gene is TRBJ2-5, the V gene TRBV29-1, with 9 nucleotides matching TRBD2. V gave up 7 bases and J gave up 4 bases; unmatched junction bases: 7. The CDR3 is made up of 13 amino acids. Germline-derived CDR1 and CDR2 are SQVTM and ANQGSEA. CDR3 in amino acids: CSARGLAGETQYF. The CDR3 DNA sequence: TGCAGCGCCCGGGGACTAGCCGGAGAGACCCAGTACTTC.

There are a few counts of this clonotype. The chain employs TRBV4-1 and TRBJ1-5; 10 positions agree with TRBD1. Germline V gene sequence: CDR1 MGHRA, CDR2 YSYEKL. The CDR3 is 14 residues long. J was trimmed by 6 bases and V by 4 bases; bases with no gene match: 3. The CDR3 loop reads CASSPGTGVQPQHF. CDR3 sequence (DNA): TGCGCCAGCAGCCCTGGGACAGGGGTTCAGCCCCAGCATTTT.

This clonotype occurred many times. This chain links TRBV10-3 with TRBJ1-5; TRBD1 aligns across 8 bases. Germline CDR1 is ENHRY and CDR2 is SYGVKD. The CDR3 has 15 residues. J gave up 1 base and V 2 bases, and 1 base lay outside the gene matches. This CDR3 reads CAISERQGSNQPQHF. CDR3 sequence (DNA): TGTGCCATCAGTGAGCGACAGGGGAGCAATCAGCCCCAGCATTTT.

In its sample, this clonotype was seen a few times. The chain links TRBV4-1 to TRBJ2-7; 9 nucleotides align to TRBD1. V was clipped by 2 bases and J by 6 bases; unmatched bases: 8. This CDR3 has 15 amino acids. Germline-derived CDR1 and CDR2 are MGHRA and YSYEKL. CDR3 sequence reads: CASSQKQGAPGEQYF. The CDR3, as DNA: TGCGCCAGCAGCCAAAAACAGGGGGCGCCCGGCGAGCAGTACTTC.

This clonotype was seen a handful of times. This chain joins TRBV20-1 and TRBJ2-6; D not certain. The ends were cut back, 6 bases at V and 2 bases at J, with 14 bases in the middle. The CDR3 extends over 15 amino acids. CDR1 is DFQATT, CDR2 SNEGSKA, per germline (reference sequence). The CDR3 coding sequence is TGCAGTGCCTCCCGAGGAACCCCTGGGGCCAACGTCCTGACTTTC. Translation gives CSASRGTPGANVLTF.

This clonotype was recorded at least ten times. The chain recombines TRBV4-3 with TRBJ2-3; no definite D call. The V gene lost 1 base and the J gene lost 3 bases, with 5 bases spanning the gap. Germline assignment: CDR1 LGHNA and CDR2 YSLEER. The CDR3 is 13 amino acids. In DNA, the CDR3 is TGCGCCAGCAGCCAAGGGTCGACAGATACGCAGTATTTT. Its protein is CASSQGSTDTQYF.

The chain recombines TRBV6-5 with TRBJ2-3, with D uncertain. The CDR3 loop spans 15 amino acids. Germline CDR1 MNHEY, CDR2 SVGAGI. V was pared by 6 bases and J by 2 bases, with 15 bases between. The CDR3 region is CASRTWAGSTDTQYF. The DNA of the CDR3 is TGTGCCAGCAGAACGTGGGCAGGCTCCACAGATACGCAGTATTTT.

The chain links TRBV11-2 to TRBJ2-7; D perhaps matches TRBD2 (5 bases). The V end was cut by 0 bases, the J end by 5 bases, with 17 bases between. Germline-derived CDR1 and CDR2 are SGHAT and FQNNGV. This CDR3 region has 16 residues. The CDR3: CASSLDPADYWDEQYF. CDR3 nucleotide sequence: TGTGCCAGCAGCTTAGACCCGGCTGACTACTGGGACGAGCAGTACTTC. Using reference TRBV11-2 and TRBJ2-7 for the parts outside the CDR3, the full variable domain is EAGVAQSPRYKIIEKRQSVAFWCNPISGHATLYWYQQILGQGPKLLIQFQNNGVVDDSQLPKDRFSAERLKGVDSTLKIQPAKLEDSAVYLCASSLDPADYWDEQYFGPGTRLTVT.

This clonotype has at least ten counts. The chain carries TRBV29-1 and TRBJ2-3; 9 nucleotides line up with TRBD1. The germline gives CDR1 SQVTM, CDR2 ANQGSEA. V trimming: 6 bases; J trimming: 6 bases; junction bases outside the gene matches: 10. The CDR3 extends over 14 amino acids. CDR3 nucleotides: TGCAGCGTGGAAACCGGGACAGGGAAGGATACGCAGTATTTT. This sequence encodes CSVETGTGKDTQYF.

This clonotype has only a few counts. The V call is TRBV12-3 or TRBV12-4, the J call TRBJ2-4; D may correspond to TRBD1 or TRBD2 (6 bases each). This CDR3 spans 13 amino acids. Trimming took off 8 bases at V and 7 bases at J, with 15 bases between the two ends. The CDR3 DNA reads as TGTGCCAGCTCAACAGGGAGGCTTAACATTCAGTACTTC. Encoded protein: CASSTGRLNIQYF.

The chain carries TRBV7-8 and TRBJ2-2; D is possibly TRBD1 or TRBD2 (5 bases each). The CDR3 totals 15 residues. Trimming cost V 5 bases and J 6 bases, with 16 bases left between them. CDR1 and CDR2 (germline): SGHVS, FQNEAQ. CDR3 loop: CASSQASGPAGELFF. The CDR3 region has the DNA TGTGCCAGCAGCCAAGCATCGGGGCCGGCCGGGGAGCTGTTTTTT.

The CDR3 loop reads CSVVQKRVDEQFF. CDR3 sequence (DNA): TGCAGCGTTGTGCAGAAGAGGGTCGATGAGCAGTTCTTC. The rearrangement joins TRBV29-1 to TRBJ2-1; TRBD2 is a possible D gene (5 bases). CDR1 and CDR2 from the germline V gene are SQVTM and ANQGSEA. The CDR3 has 13 amino acids. V was pared by 4 bases and J by 8 bases, with 15 bases between.

This clonotype showed up many times. The V call is TRBV6-5, the J call TRBJ1-1; D not resolved. Trimming removed 6 bases from V and 1 base from J, with 9 bases in between. The length of the CDR3 is 13 residues. Germline V gene sequence: CDR1 MNHEY, CDR2 SVGAGI. The CDR3 DNA reads as TGTGCCAGCAGCATTTGGAAGAACACTGAAGCTTTCTTT. It is translated as CASSIWKNTEAFF.

This clonotype appeared a few times. V and J are TRBV29-1 and TRBJ2-2; 11 nucleotides align to TRBD2. Germline CDR1 is SQVTM and CDR2 is ANQGSEA. V trimming: 6 bases; J trimming: 1 base; junction bases outside the gene matches: 4. This CDR3 has 15 residues. The CDR3 nucleotides read TGCAGCGTATCGCTAGCGGGGGGGAACACCGGGGAGCTGTTTTTT. Its protein product is CSVSLAGGNTGELFF.